This is a list of T cell receptor beta chains from one sample in a study of control samples from healthy donors and cancer patients. Sequencing was performed with immunoSEQ multiplex PCR; in TCRdb, only in-frame clones are kept and a portion is missing. In the table there are about 120,000 clones, 85% to 90% of which are singletons. The specimen was blood. These receptors were obtained from a woman aged 65 to 85 in good health. The conserved cysteine and the conserved F or W are not part of the CDR3 here. The order of the fields is J gene, D gene, V gene, CDR3 protein. A D gene is named only where the DNA matches it firmly.

>TRBJ2-1|TRBD2|TRBV3-1/TRBV3-2
ASSRSPGTTGHDEQF
>TRBJ2-2|TRBD1|TRBV3-1/TRBV3-2
APRDRGAGELF
>TRBJ1-5|-|TRBV7-2
ASSFSGANNQPQH
>TRBJ2-1|TRBD1|TRBV4-2
ASSQGTGGTYNEQF
>TRBJ2-2|-|TRBV6-2/TRBV6-3
ASSRQNANTGELF
>TRBJ1-1|TRBD1|TRBV6-5
ASRVGGRLDTEAF
>TRBJ2-1|-|TRBV7-9
ASSLQVGYGHEQF
>TRBJ1-1|TRBD1|TRBV9
ASSVGDRGRGNTEAF
>TRBJ1-1|-|TRBV27
ASKAQTMGTEAF
>TRBJ2-6|-|TRBV11-2
ASSPRLVSGANVLT
>TRBJ2-3|-|TRBV29-1
SVEQADTQY
>TRBJ1-3|TRBD1|TRBV7-9
ASSLGTGESSGNTIY
>TRBJ2-2|-|TRBV29-1
SVGTGTGVPGELF
>TRBJ2-3|-|TRBV7-3
ASSLMWGGTDTQY
>TRBJ2-3|TRBD1|TRBV5-1
ASSLTTGGLTDTQY
>TRBJ2-3|TRBD2|TRBV7-2
ASSQKGRGGQTDTQY
>TRBJ2-1|TRBD2|TRBV18
ASSRAGDSYNEQF
>TRBJ2-2|TRBD2|TRBV6-2/TRBV6-3
ASSYPKTSGGPNTGELF
>TRBJ2-5|TRBD2|TRBV14
ASSQDGTSVQETQY
>TRBJ2-5|-|TRBV20-1
SASSETQY
>TRBJ2-2|-|TRBV9
ASSVEGGSTGELF
>TRBJ1-3|TRBD1|TRBV10-2
ASSDGTVGNTIY
>TRBJ2-3|-|TRBV5-1
ASSMDGWTDTQY
>TRBJ2-5|TRBD2|TRBV6-4
ASSVWLAGDQETQY
>TRBJ2-3|TRBD2|TRBV7-9
ASSLVAGGPGDTQY
>TRBJ2-2|TRBD1|TRBV2
ASSPRGFGELF
>TRBJ2-2|TRBD2|TRBV7-3
ASSLNPAGGNTGELF
>TRBJ1-1|-|TRBV6-5
ASNQGGLTF
>TRBJ2-3|TRBD1|TRBV5-1
ASSSGRGRGTDTQY
>TRBJ2-2|-|TRBV7-3
ASSWAVTGELF
>TRBJ2-1|-|TRBV18
ASSPGPVNEQF
>TRBJ1-2|-|TRBV10-3
AIKALNYGYT
>TRBJ2-3|-|TRBV7-9
ASSLAGSTDTQY
>TRBJ2-5|TRBD1|TRBV6-2/TRBV6-3
ASSLTGGSLGETQY
>TRBJ1-1|-|TRBV11-2
ASSLGTEEAF
>TRBJ1-3|-|TRBV5-5
ASSLTPGPGVSGNTIY
>TRBJ1-1|-|TRBV13
ASSSGRRGTEAF
>TRBJ1-4|-|TRBV10-3
AISDSRAALKKLF
>TRBJ1-5|-|TRBV5-6
ASSFSDSNQPQH
>TRBJ1-6|-|TRBV6-5
ASSYLQGNSPLH